This T cell receptor beta chain was recorded in a study of control samples from healthy donors and cancer patients. This CDR3 spans 16 amino acids. The ends lost 2 bases at V and 2 bases at J; junction bases unmatched: 8. Germline loops: CDR1 MNHEY, CDR2 SMNVEV (reference sequence). TCRdb's copy holds only in-frame clones and misses some; the assay was immunoSEQ multiplex PCR. The repertoire includes about 170,000 clones, approximately 92% of them detected once, and roughly 3.9% sits in the top ten. The specimen sequenced was blood. The rearrangement links TRBV27 to TRBJ2-7, with 8 nucleotides matching TRBD2. This TCR was sampled from a woman in her sixties or seventies in good health. The CDR3 region has the DNA TGTGCCAGCAGTTTAATTGCGGGGGGCTCTACCTACGAGCAGTACTTC. Protein sequence: CASSLIAGGSTYEQYF.